The clone carrying this T cell receptor beta chain appeared a few times. Antigen specificity is unknown. The sample originates from a study of T cells in Graves' hyperthyroidism and ophthalmopathy. Regarding the study as a whole: Most thyroid clonotypes that were expanded above 0.001 also turned up in blood. Onset of ophthalmopathy came a median approximately 6.8 months after the model predicted it.

From 9 to 10 ml of fresh peripheral blood, PBMCs were isolated. The V gene end was trimmed by 3 bases and the J gene end by 5 bases; junction bases not matched to a gene: 12. This CDR3 spans 16 amino acids. Using RNA transcripts as the source, TCR beta CDR3 regions were amplified. First-round RT-PCR targeting the TCR CDR3 was performed with the HTBI primer set. Using its own MiXCR run on the multiplex PCR reads, TCRdb lists one record per CDR3 protein. The table records around 300,000 distinct CDR3 sequences, approximately 21% of them present only once. The source is a man aged 25 to 45 with Graves' ophthalmopathy. The sample comprised blood. This chain connects TRBV12-3 or TRBV12-4 to TRBJ2-7; 8 bases map to TRBD1. CDR3 nucleotide sequence: TGTGCCAGCAGTTTGCGGACAGGGTTTAAGGGAAACGAGCAGTACTTC. Translating gives CASSLRTGFKGNEQYF.